Below are 26 T cell receptor beta chains sequenced from a single sample in a study of T cells after yellow fever vaccination. One entry per CDR3 protein results from TCRdb running MiXCR on the 5' RACE reads. The data show 400,000 or so distinct CDR3 sequences, 6.2% seen once. The source material was PBMCs, sampled 5 days after the yellow fever booster vaccination. Every receptor here comes from a man aged 30 to 39 who received the YFV17D yellow fever vaccine.

Many counts were recorded for this clonotype. The chain links TRBV20-1 to TRBJ2-7; D unclear. The CDR3 is 13 residues long. V was shortened by 3 bases and J by 2 bases, with 11 bases between the two germline ends. The germline V gene has CDR1 DFQATT and CDR2 SNEGSKA (reference sequence). The DNA for the CDR3 is TGCAGTGCTAGTATTGGCATAGCCTACGAGCAGTACTTC. Translating gives CSASIGIAYEQYF.

This clonotype was observed at least ten times. This sequence joins TRBV5-1 and TRBJ1-2; D is ambiguous. This CDR3 has 14 amino acids. With 0 bases removed from V and 4 bases from J, the gap between germline ends came to 10 bases. CDR1 is SGHRS, CDR2 YFSETQ, per germline. The chain's CDR3 is CASSLGSVFYGYTF. DNA of the CDR3: TGCGCCAGCAGCTTGGGTTCCGTTTTCTATGGCTACACCTTC.

The chain joins TRBV28 to TRBJ2-3; 7 bases align to TRBD2. V dropped 4 bases and J dropped 4; count of bases not matched to a gene: 14. Germline values: CDR1 MDHEN, CDR2 SYDVKM. The CDR3 contains 17 residues. CDR3 in amino acids: CASSSLGAASGADTQYF. DNA of the CDR3: TGTGCCAGCAGTTCCCTAGGAGCGGCAAGCGGGGCAGATACGCAGTATTTT.

The gene calls are TRBV6-2 or TRBV6-3 and TRBJ2-5; D is uncertain. Trimming cost V 6 bases and J 4 bases, with 18 bases left between them. The CDR3 is 15 amino acids. The germline CDR1 and CDR2 sequences are MNHEY and SVGEGT. CDR3 coding DNA: TGTGCCAGCAGGGGTCTTCCCCTGCTGGGAGAGACCCAGTACTTC. It yields the protein CASRGLPLLGETQYF.

This clonotype showed up just a few times. V and J are TRBV7-9 and TRBJ2-1; no definite D call. V was clipped by 5 bases and J by 6 bases, with 17 bases between them. Germline-derived CDR1 and CDR2 are SEHNR and FQNEAQ (reference sequence). This CDR3 has 15 amino acids. Here the CDR3 reads CASSPDGSFGNEQFF. The CDR3 nucleotides are TGTGCCAGCAGCCCCGACGGGTCATTTGGCAATGAGCAGTTCTTC. The full variable domain, its missing parts supplied by reference TRBV7-9 and TRBJ2-1, is DTGVSQNPRHKITKRGQNVTFRCDPISEHNRLYWYRQTLGQGPEFLTYFQNEAQLEKSRLLSDRFSAERPKGSFSTLEIQRTEQGDSAMYLCASSPDGSFGNEQFFGPGTRLTVL.

This clonotype was seen repeatedly, ten times or more. A much larger clone lies one base from this, so it may be a read error. The chain is built from TRBV29-1 and TRBJ2-5; D gene unclear. Germline CDR1 reads SQVTM; CDR2 reads ANQGSEA. This CDR3 spans 12 amino acids. The ends were cut back, 3 bases at V and 1 base at J, with 6 bases in the middle. The CDR3 nucleotides are TGCAGCGTTGAGGCAGCCCAAGAGACCCAGTACTTC. As protein: CSVEAAQETQYF.

Comment on this clonotype: A junction boundary mismatches the germline segment, possibly from a read error. The chain has TRBV7-2 and TRBJ2-7, with 7 bases aligning to TRBD1. Per the germline V gene, CDR1 is SGHTA and CDR2 is FQGNSA. This CDR3 is 12 amino acids long. The CDR3 DNA reads TGTGCCAGCAGCTTAGGAGCGAGACAGGGATCCTTC. It codes for CASSLGARQGSF.

The table lists this clonotype with many counts. V and J are TRBV10-1 and TRBJ2-1, with D tentatively TRBD1 or TRBD2 (5 bases each). Trimming pared 0 bases from V and 6 bases from J, leaving 12 bases between. The CDR3 covers 15 residues. Germline V lookup: CDR1 WNHNN, CDR2 SYGVQD (reference sequence). The CDR3 here is CASSESGGISNEQFF. The CDR3, as DNA: TGCGCCAGCAGTGAGTCTGGGGGTATCAGCAATGAGCAGTTCTTC.

This clonotype was detected only a few times. The rearrangement uses TRBV14 and TRBJ2-3; D gene uncertain. This CDR3 region has 13 residues. CDR1 SGHDN and CDR2 FVKESK come from the germline V gene. The V and J ends lost 8 bases and 2 bases respectively, with 11 bases between them. CDR3 coding DNA: TGTGCCAGCGGGGTCGTGTCCACAGATACGCAGTATTTT. It is translated as CASGVVSTDTQYF. Using reference TRBV14 and TRBJ2-3 for the parts outside the CDR3, the full variable domain is EAGVTQFPSHSVIEKGQTVTLRCDPISGHDNLYWYRRVMGKEIKFLLHFVKESKQDESGMPNNRFLAERTGGTYSTLKVQPAELEDSGVYFCASGVVSTDTQYFGPGTRLTVL.

This clonotype was observed a few times. The chain links TRBV5-5 to TRBJ1-4; D perhaps matches TRBD1 (5 bases). The CDR3 extends over 14 amino acids. Trimming took 0 bases from V and 10 from J, leaving 13 bases between them. Germline assignment: CDR1 SGHKS and CDR2 YYEKEE (reference sequence). The CDR3: CASSLGRDGGKLFF. DNA for the CDR3: TGTGCCAGCAGCTTGGGACGGGACGGGGGAAAACTGTTTTTT.

This clonotype has a count of ten or more. This chain links TRBV20-1 with TRBJ1-2; D might be TRBD1 (5 bases). Per germline, CDR1 DFQATT and CDR2 SNEGSKA (reference sequence). V was shortened by 1 base and J by 8 bases, with 11 bases between the two germline ends. The CDR3 spans 12 residues. CDR3 coding DNA: TGCAGTGCTAGAGCGTACCCAGGGGGCTACACCTTC. Its protein product is CSARAYPGGYTF.

In this sample, this clonotype turned up a few times. The gene calls are TRBV18 and TRBJ2-1, with unresolved D. The V end lost 0 bases, the J end lost 4 bases, and 13 bases lay between the germline ends. Germline loops: CDR1 KGHSH, CDR2 LQKENI. The CDR3 has 16 amino acids. CDR3 sequence: CASSPPVGVPYNEQFF. The CDR3 bases are TGTGCCAGCTCACCACCAGTGGGCGTCCCTTACAATGAGCAGTTCTTC.

This clonotype has just a few counts. The chain is built from TRBV20-1 and TRBJ1-1, with a possible D match to TRBD1 (6 bases). Germline CDR1 DFQATT, CDR2 SNEGSKA (reference sequence). This CDR3 is built from 14 residues. Trimming took off 0 bases at V and 1 base at J, with 9 bases between the two ends. The chain's CDR3 is CSARDPRGNTEAFF. Here the CDR3 DNA reads TGCAGTGCTAGAGACCCCAGGGGGAACACTGAAGCTTTCTTT.

This clonotype was seen many times. The chain couples TRBV5-1 to TRBJ2-1; D not certain. V lost 0 bases and J lost 4, with 14 bases in between. CDR3 length: 16 residues. CDR1 is SGHRS, CDR2 YFSETQ, per germline. CDR3 in DNA: TGCGCCAGCAGCTTGGAGCCAAACTCGGGTTACAATGAGCAGTTCTTC. Its protein product is CASSLEPNSGYNEQFF.

This clonotype was detected ten times or more. The CDR3 nucleotides are TGTGCCAGCAGCTCGCGCGGAGGGGGTGGTGCAGATACGCAGTATTTT. Its translation: CASSSRGGGGADTQYF. The chain uses TRBV7-2 and TRBJ2-3, with D perhaps assigned TRBD1 or TRBD2 (6 bases each). The V and J ends lost 4 bases and 4 bases respectively, with 18 bases between them. The length of the CDR3 is 16 residues. Germline CDR1 SGHTA, CDR2 FQGNSA. The whole variable domain, remainder taken from reference TRBV7-2 and TRBJ2-3, is GAGVSQSPSNKVTEKGKDVELRCDPISGHTALYWYRQSLGQGLEFLIYFQGNSAPDKSGLPSDRFSAERTGGSVSTLTIQRTQQEDSAVYLCASSSRGGGGADTQYFGPGTRLTVL.

This sequence joins TRBV6-1 and TRBJ1-1; D might be TRBD1 (6 bases). The CDR3 length is 16 residues. With 0 bases removed from V and 5 bases from J, the gap between germline ends came to 16 bases. Germline lookup yields CDR1 MNHNS and CDR2 SASEGT. DNA for the CDR3: TGTGCCAGCAGTGAAGCGGGGGGGCGCGGTTATACTGAAGCTTTCTTT. Translation gives CASSEAGGRGYTEAFF.

The genes are TRBV5-6 and TRBJ2-7; TRBD2 might be the D (5 bases). Trimming pared 3 bases from V and 0 bases from J, leaving 19 bases between. CDR1 SGHDT and CDR2 YYEEEE come from the germline V gene. CDR3 length equals 17 residues. This CDR3 is CASSSRLHSGVSYEQYF. In DNA, the CDR3 is TGTGCCAGCAGCTCCAGACTCCACTCCGGGGTCTCCTACGAGCAGTACTTC.

This clonotype was seen ten or more times. The genes are TRBV7-2 and TRBJ1-1; TRBD1 matches 8 bases. Per germline, CDR1 SGHTA and CDR2 FQGNSA. V shed 5 bases, J shed 4 bases, and the junction held 6 bases outside the gene matches. This CDR3 region has 14 residues. CDR3 residues: CASSGDRWSTEAFF. Here the CDR3 DNA reads TGTGCCAGCAGCGGGGACAGGTGGAGCACTGAAGCTTTCTTT.

The V call is TRBV29-1, the J call TRBJ2-1; TRBD2 matches 9 bases. CDR3 size: 14 residues. Unmatched junction bases numbered 3, after V lost 4 bases and J lost 2 bases. Germline V lookup: CDR1 SQVTM, CDR2 ANQGSEA. The CDR3 DNA sequence: TGCAGCGTTGCCGGCGGGAGGGCCTACAATGAGCAGTTCTTC. Translation gives CSVAGGRAYNEQFF.

The chain combines TRBV20-1 with TRBJ2-5; TRBD2 aligns across 14 bases. CDR1 is DFQATT, CDR2 SNEGSKA, per germline (reference sequence). V lost 7 bases to trimming and J lost 3 bases; unmatched junction nucleotides: 13. The CDR3 consists of 17 residues. This CDR3 is CSVLGTSGSREEETQYF. The CDR3 DNA sequence: TGCAGTGTCCTGGGGACTAGCGGGAGTAGGGAGGAAGAGACCCAGTACTTC.

This clonotype was counted between two and nine times. This chain links TRBV6-2 or TRBV6-3 with TRBJ2-3; a possible D gene is TRBD2 (6 bases). CDR1 is MNHEY and CDR2 is SVGEGT in the germline V gene. This CDR3 spans 20 amino acids. V was shortened by 0 bases and J by 0 bases, with 22 bases between the two germline ends. CDR3 region: CASSYSWRGPKEPSTDTQYF. In DNA form, the CDR3 reads TGTGCCAGCAGTTACTCGTGGCGGGGACCGAAAGAACCTAGCACAGATACGCAGTATTTT.

Many counts were recorded for this clonotype. This chain links TRBV6-2 or TRBV6-3 with TRBJ2-7, with TRBD1 matching over 10 bases. Germline values: CDR1 MNHEY, CDR2 SVGEGT. CDR3 size: 15 residues. With V trimmed by 4 bases and J by 5 bases, 8 bases remained unmatched. CDR3 region: CASSSTGTGAHEQYF. The CDR3 bases are TGTGCCAGCAGTTCTACCGGGACAGGGGCCCACGAGCAGTACTTC.

This clonotype was seen repeatedly, ten times or more. This chain joins TRBV4-3 and TRBJ2-7; 10 nucleotides line up with TRBD2. This CDR3 region has 18 residues. Germline lookup yields CDR1 LGHNA and CDR2 YSLEER. V was clipped by 1 base and J by 6 bases; unmatched bases: 15. The CDR3 coding sequence is TGCGCCAGCAGCCAAGTTCCCCCCTCGGGAGCGGGAGGGAGCGAGCAGTACTTC. It encodes CASSQVPPSGAGGSEQYF.

This clonotype was seen a handful of times. The chain uses TRBV5-4 and TRBJ1-5; TRBD1 matches 8 bases. The CDR3 length is 14 residues. CDR1 and CDR2 (germline): SGHNT, YYREEE (reference sequence). V lost 6 bases, J lost 5 bases, and 7 bases stayed unmatched. CDR3 residues: CASNRQGSDQPQHF. CDR3 nucleotide sequence: TGTGCCAGCAACAGACAGGGGTCCGATCAGCCCCAGCATTTT. The variable domain in full, completed from reference TRBV5-4 and TRBJ1-5, reads ETGVTQSPTHLIKTRGQQVTLRCSSQSGHNTVSWYQQALGQGPQFIFQYYREEENGRGNFPPRFSGLQFPNYSSELNVNALELDDSALYLCASNRQGSDQPQHFGDGTRLSIL.

This clonotype was seen at least ten times. The chain recombines TRBV29-1 with TRBJ2-1; D gene ambiguous. The CDR3 has 11 residues. Between the trimmed V and J ends, which lost 8 bases and 1 base, there was a span of 6 bases. Germline V CDR1 and CDR2: SQVTM, ANQGSEA. The CDR3 DNA is TGCAGCACTGCTTCCTACAATGAGCAGTTCTTC. Protein sequence: CSTASYNEQFF.

This clonotype has just a few counts. The chain uses TRBV27 and TRBJ2-7; D gene ambiguous. The germline CDR1 and CDR2 sequences are MNHEY and SMNVEV (reference sequence). Trimming cost V 2 bases and J 0 bases, with 17 bases left between them. This CDR3 comprises 17 residues. This CDR3 reads CASSLRVSYTSSYEQYF. CDR3 bases: TGTGCCAGCAGTTTACGGGTCTCCTATACCAGCTCCTACGAGCAGTACTTC.